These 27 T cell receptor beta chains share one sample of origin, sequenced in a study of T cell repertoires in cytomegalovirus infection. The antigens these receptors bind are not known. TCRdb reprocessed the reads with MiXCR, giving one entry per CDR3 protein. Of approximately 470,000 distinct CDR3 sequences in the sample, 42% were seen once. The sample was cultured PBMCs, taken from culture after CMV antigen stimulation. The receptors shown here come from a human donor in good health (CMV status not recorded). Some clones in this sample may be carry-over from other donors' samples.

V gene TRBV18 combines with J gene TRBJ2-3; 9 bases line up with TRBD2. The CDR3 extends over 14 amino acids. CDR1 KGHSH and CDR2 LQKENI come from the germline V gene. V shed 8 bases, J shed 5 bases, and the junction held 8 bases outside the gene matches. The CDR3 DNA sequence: TGTGCCAGCAAGCTAGCGGGATTGGGAGATACGCAGTATTTT. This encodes CASKLAGLGDTQYF.

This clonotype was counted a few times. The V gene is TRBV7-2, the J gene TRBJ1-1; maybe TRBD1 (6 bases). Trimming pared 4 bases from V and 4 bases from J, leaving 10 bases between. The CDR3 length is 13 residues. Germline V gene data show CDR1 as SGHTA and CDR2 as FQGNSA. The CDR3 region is CASSYYRVTEAFF. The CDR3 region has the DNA TGTGCCAGCAGCTACTACAGGGTCACTGAAGCTTTCTTT. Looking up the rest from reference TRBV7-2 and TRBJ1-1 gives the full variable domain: GAGVSQSPSNKVTEKGKDVELRCDPISGHTALYWYRQSLGQGLEFLIYFQGNSAPDKSGLPSDRFSAERTGGSVSTLTIQRTQQEDSAVYLCASSYYRVTEAFFGQGTRLTVV.

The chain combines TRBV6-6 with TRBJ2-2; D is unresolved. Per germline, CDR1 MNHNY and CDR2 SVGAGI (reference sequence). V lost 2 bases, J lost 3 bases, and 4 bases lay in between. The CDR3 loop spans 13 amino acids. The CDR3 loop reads CASSYIDTGELFF. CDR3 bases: TGTGCCAGCAGTTACATAGACACCGGGGAGCTGTTTTTT.

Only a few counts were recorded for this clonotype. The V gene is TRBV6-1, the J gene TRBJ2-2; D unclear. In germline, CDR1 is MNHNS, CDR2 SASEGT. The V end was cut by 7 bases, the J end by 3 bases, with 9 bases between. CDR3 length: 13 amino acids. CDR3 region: CASKFSYTGELFF. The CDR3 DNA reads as TGTGCCAGCAAATTTAGCTACACCGGGGAGCTGTTTTTT.

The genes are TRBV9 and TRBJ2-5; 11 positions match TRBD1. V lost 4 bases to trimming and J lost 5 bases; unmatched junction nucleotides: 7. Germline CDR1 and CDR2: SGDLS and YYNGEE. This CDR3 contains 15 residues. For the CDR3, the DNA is TGTGCCAGCAGCCCACCGGACAGGGGGCGCGAGACCCAGTACTTC. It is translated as CASSPPDRGRETQYF.

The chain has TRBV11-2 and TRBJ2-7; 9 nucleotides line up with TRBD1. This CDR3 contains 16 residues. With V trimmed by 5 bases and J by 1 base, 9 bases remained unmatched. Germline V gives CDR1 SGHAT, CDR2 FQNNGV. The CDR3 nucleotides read TGTGCCAGCAGCCTGGTGGACAGGGGCCTGTCCTACGAGCAGTACTTC. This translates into CASSLVDRGLSYEQYF.

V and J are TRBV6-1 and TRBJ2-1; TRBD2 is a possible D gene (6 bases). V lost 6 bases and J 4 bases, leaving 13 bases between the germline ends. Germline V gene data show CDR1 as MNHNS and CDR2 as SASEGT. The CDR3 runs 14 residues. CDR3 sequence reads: CASSRDSLYNEQFF. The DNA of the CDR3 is TGTGCCAGCAGCCGGGACTCCCTATACAATGAGCAGTTCTTC.

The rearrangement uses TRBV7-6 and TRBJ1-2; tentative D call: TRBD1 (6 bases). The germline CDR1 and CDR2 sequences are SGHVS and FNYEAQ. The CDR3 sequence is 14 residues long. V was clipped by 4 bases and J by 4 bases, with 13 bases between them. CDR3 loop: CASSSSGHSYGYTF. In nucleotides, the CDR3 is TGTGCCAGCAGCTCCTCGGGACATAGCTATGGCTACACCTTC.

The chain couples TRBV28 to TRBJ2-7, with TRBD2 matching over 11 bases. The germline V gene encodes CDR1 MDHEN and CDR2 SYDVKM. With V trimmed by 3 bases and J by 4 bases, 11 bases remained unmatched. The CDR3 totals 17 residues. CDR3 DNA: TGTGCCAGCAGTTTTCATACTCGGCTAGCGGGGGGATACGAGCAGTACTTC. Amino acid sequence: CASSFHTRLAGGYEQYF.

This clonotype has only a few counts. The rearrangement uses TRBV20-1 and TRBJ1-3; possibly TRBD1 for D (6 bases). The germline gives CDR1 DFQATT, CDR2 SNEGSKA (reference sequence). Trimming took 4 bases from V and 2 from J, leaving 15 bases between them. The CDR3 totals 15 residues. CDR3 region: CSATARGSAGNTIYF. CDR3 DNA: TGCAGTGCTACAGCCAGGGGATCGGCTGGAAACACCATATATTTT.

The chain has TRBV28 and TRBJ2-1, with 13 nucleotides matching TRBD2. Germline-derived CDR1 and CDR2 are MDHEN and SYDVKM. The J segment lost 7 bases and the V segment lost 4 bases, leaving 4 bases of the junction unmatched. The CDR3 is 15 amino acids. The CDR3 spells CASSSLAGGANEQFF. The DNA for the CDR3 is TGTGCCAGCAGTTCACTAGCGGGAGGGGCAAATGAGCAGTTCTTC.

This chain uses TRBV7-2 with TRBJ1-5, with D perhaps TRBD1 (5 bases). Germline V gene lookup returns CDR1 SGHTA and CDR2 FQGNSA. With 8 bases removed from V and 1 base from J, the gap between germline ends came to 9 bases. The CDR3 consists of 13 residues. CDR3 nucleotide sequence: TGTGCCAGCCAGGGAGGGAGCAATCAGCCCCAGCATTTT. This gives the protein CASQGGSNQPQHF. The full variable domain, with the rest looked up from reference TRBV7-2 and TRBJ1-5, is GAGVSQSPSNKVTEKGKDVELRCDPISGHTALYWYRQSLGQGLEFLIYFQGNSAPDKSGLPSDRFSAERTGGSVSTLTIQRTQQEDSAVYLCASQGGSNQPQHFGDGTRLSIL.

CDR3 loop: CASSLVGASYNEQFF. The CDR3 DNA sequence: TGTGCCAGCAGCTTAGTAGGAGCGTCCTACAATGAGCAGTTCTTC. The V call is TRBV11-2, the J call TRBJ2-1; no clear D gene. The CDR3 runs 15 residues. Germline loops: CDR1 SGHAT, CDR2 FQNNGV. V shed 1 base and J shed 1 base, with 8 bases lying between them.

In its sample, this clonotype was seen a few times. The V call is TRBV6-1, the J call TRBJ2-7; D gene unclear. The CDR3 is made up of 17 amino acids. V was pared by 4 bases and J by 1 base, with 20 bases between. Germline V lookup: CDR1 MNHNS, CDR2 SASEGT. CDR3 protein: CASSAGSMLHGSYEQYF. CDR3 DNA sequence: TGTGCCAGCAGTGCGGGCTCAATGTTACATGGATCCTACGAGCAGTACTTC.

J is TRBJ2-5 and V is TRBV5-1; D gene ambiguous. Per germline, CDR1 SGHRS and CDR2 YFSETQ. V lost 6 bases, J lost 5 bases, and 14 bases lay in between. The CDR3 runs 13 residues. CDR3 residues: CASTPFVGETQYF. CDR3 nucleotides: TGCGCCAGCACCCCCTTTGTAGGGGAGACCCAGTACTTC.

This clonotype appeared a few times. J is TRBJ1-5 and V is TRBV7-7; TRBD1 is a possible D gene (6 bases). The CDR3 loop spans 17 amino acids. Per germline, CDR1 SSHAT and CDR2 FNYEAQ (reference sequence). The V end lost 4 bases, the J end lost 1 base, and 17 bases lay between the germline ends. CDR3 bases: TGTGCCAGCAGCTCGGTAACAGGGAGGGAAAGCAATCAGCCCCAGCATTTT. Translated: CASSSVTGRESNQPQHF. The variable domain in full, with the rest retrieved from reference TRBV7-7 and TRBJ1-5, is GAGVSQSPRYKVTKRGQDVTLRCDPISSHATLYWYQQALGQGPEFLTYFNYEAQPDKSGLPSDRFSAERPEGSISTLTIQRTEQRDSAMYRCASSSVTGRESNQPQHFGDGTRLSIL.

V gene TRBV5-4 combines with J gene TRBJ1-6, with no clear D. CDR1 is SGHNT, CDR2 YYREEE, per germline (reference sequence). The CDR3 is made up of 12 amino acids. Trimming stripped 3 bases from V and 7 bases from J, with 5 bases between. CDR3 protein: CASSSANSPLHF. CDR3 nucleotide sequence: TGTGCCAGCAGCTCAGCGAATTCACCCCTCCACTTT.

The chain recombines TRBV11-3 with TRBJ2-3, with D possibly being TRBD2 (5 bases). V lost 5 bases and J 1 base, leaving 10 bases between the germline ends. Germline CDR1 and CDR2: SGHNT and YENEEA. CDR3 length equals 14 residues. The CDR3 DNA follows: TGTGCCAGCAGCAAAGCAGCGGGCACAGATACGCAGTATTTT. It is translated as CASSKAAGTDTQYF.

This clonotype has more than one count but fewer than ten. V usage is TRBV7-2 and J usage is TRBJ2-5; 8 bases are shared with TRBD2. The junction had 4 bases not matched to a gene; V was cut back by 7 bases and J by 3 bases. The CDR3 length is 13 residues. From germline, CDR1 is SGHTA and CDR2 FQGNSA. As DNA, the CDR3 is TGTGCCAGCACGCCCGGGAGGGAAGAGACCCAGTACTTC. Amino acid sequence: CASTPGREETQYF.

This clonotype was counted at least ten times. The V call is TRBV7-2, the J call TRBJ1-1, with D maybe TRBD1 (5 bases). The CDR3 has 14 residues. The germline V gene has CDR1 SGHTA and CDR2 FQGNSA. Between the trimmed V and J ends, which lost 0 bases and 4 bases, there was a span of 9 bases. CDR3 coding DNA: TGTGCCAGCAGCTTAGCGCAGGGCTCCACTGAAGCTTTCTTT. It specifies CASSLAQGSTEAFF. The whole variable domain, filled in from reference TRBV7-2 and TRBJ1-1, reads GAGVSQSPSNKVTEKGKDVELRCDPISGHTALYWYRQSLGQGLEFLIYFQGNSAPDKSGLPSDRFSAERTGGSVSTLTIQRTQQEDSAVYLCASSLAQGSTEAFFGQGTRLTVV.

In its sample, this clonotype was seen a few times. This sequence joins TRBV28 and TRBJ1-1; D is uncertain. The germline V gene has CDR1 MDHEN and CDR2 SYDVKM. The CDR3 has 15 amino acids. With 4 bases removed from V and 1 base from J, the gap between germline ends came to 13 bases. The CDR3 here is CASSSRTEKNTEAFF. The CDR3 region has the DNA TGTGCCAGCAGTTCAAGGACGGAAAAGAACACTGAAGCTTTCTTT.

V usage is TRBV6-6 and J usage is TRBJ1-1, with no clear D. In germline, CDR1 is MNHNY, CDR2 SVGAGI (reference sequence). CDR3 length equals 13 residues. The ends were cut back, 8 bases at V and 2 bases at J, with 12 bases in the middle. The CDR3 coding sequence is TGTGCCAGCTGTATTTCCTTAAACACTGAAGCTTTCTTT. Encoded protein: CASCISLNTEAFF.

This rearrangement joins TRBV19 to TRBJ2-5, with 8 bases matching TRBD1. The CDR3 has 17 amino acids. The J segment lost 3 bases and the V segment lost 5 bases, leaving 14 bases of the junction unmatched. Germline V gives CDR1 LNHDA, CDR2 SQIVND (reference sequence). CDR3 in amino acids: CASSPPPWDRREETQYF. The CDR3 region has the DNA TGTGCCAGTAGTCCACCCCCCTGGGACAGGAGGGAAGAGACCCAGTACTTC.

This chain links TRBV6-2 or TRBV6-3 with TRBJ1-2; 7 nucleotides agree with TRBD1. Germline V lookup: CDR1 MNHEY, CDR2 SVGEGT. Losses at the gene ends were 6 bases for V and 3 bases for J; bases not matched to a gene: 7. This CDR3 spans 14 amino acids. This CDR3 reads CASSPTGADYGYTF. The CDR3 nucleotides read TGTGCCAGCAGCCCAACAGGGGCGGACTATGGCTACACCTTC.

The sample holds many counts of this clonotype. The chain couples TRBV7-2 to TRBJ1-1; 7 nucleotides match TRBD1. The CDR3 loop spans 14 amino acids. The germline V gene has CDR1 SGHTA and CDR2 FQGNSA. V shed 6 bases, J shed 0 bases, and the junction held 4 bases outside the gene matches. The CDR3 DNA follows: TGTGCCAGCAGTTTACAGGGGCTGAACACTGAAGCTTTCTTT. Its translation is CASSLQGLNTEAFF.

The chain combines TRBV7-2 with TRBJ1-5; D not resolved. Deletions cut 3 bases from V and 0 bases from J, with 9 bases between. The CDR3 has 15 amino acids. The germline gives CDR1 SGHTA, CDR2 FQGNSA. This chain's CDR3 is CASSLSGYSNQPQHF. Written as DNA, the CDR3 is TGTGCCAGCAGCTTGTCTGGTTATAGCAATCAGCCCCAGCATTTT.

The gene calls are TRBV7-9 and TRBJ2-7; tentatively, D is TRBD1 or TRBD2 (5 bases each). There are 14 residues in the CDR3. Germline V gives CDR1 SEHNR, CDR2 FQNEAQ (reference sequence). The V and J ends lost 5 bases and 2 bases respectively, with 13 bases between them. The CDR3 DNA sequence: TGTGCCAGCAGCCCGAGGGACGAGGCCTACGAGCAGTACTTC. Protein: CASSPRDEAYEQYF.